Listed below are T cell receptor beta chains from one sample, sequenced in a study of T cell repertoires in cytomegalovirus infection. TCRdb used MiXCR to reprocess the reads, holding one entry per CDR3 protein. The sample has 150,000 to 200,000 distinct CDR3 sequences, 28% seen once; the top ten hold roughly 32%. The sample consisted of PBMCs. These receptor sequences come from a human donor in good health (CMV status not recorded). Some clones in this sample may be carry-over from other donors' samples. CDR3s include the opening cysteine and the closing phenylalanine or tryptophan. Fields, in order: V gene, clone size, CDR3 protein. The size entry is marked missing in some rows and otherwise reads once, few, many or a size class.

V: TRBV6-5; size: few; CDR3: CASSYRPEARGYTF
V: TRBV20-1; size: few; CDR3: CSARVSGYNEQFF
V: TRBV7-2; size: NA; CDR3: CASSLDLSTYEQYF
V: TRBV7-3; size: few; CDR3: CASSPGTDTDTQYF
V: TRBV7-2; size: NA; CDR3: CASSRTRGVRGSSSYNEQFF
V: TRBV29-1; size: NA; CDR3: CSADVGGSYEQYF
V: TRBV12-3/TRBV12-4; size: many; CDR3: CASSLSLQGVVHF
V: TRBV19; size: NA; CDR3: CASKITGGGNQPQHF
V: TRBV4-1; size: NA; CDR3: CASSRREGENTEAFF
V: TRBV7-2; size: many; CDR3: CASSWTEPNEKLFF
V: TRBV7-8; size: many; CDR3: CASSPLAGTDTQYF
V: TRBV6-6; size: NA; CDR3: CASTPREGGYTF
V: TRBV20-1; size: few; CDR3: CSAPAPPVYGYTF
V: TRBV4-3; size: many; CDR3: CASSQPDRANYGYTF
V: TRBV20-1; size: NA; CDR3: CSAKSGKIGKYGYTF
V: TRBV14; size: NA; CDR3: CASSQDRLMNTEAFF
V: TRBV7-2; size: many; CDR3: CASSFEDRGRAGANVLTF
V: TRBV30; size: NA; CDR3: CAWRVGGSYEQYF
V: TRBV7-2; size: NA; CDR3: CASSPIVWAGKAGELFF
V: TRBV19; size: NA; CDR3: CASRIFTEAFF
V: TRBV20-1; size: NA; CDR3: CSAEGTDNSYEQYF
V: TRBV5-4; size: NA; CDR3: CASSLGLASTDTQYF
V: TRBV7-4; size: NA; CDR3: CASPGTGWNQPQHF
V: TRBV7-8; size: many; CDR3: CASSLGGASAEAFF
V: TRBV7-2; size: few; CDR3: CASSLNGKNYEQYF
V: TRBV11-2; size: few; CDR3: CASGTGLREAFF
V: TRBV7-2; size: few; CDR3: CASSLSTQETQYF
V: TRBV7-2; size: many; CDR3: CASSLGEGQGQPQHF
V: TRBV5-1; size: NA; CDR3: CASSFVRGGSYEQYF
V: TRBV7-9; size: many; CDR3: CASSLDRGYTF
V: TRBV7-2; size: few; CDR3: CASSLSFGAWNEQYF
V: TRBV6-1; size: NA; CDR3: CASSETSGVGPGYEQYF
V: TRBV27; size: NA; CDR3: CAILNRGAQYF
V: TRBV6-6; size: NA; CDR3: CASSYSTGTETQYF
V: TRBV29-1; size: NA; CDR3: CSVKLGRQPQHF
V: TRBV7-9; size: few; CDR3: CASSPRSGSEAFF
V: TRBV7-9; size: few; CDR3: CASSWAQGAYEQYF
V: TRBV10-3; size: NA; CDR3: CAITRDRDGAEAFF
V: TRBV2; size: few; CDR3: CASSKGLSQNTGELFF
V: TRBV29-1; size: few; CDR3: CSVAQQGEAFF
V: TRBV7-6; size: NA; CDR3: CASSRGGAQTDTQYF
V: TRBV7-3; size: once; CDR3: CASSLRDTGQLFF
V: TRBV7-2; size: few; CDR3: CASSLGQRIFKDTQYF
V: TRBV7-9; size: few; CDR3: CASSPHHEQYF
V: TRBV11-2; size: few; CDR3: CASRKQGSTGELFF
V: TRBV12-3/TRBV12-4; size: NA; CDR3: CASSPTARDRGQRQPQHF
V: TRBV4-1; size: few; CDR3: CASSQGHQISSGELFF
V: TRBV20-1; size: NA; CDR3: CSATFDRKNYGYTF
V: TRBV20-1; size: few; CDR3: CSAPTSLLKNIQYF
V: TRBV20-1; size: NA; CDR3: CSAPTTGEPGANVLTF
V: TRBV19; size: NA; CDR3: CASNPGTGYSNQPQHF
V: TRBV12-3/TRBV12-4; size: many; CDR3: CASSERQGLYGYTF
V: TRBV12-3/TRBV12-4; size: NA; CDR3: CASSFRDGALPEAFF
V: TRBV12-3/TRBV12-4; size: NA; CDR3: CASSLMGYYGYTF
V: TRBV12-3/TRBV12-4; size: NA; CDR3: CASTTGTDAGGMNTEAFF